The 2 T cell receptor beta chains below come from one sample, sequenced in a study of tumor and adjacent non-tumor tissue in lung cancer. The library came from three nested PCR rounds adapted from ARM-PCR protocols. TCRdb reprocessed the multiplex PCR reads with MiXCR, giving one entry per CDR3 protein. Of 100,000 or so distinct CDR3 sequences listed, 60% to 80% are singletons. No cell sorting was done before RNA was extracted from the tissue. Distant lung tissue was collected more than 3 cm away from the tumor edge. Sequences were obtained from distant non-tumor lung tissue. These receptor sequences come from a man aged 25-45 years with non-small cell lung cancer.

CDR3 protein: CAISSGPSGGPSREQFF. In DNA form, the CDR3 reads TGTGCCATCAGCTCAGGCCCTAGCGGGGGGCCCTCGAGAGAGCAGTTCTTC. This sequence joins TRBV21-1 and TRBJ2-1; the D segment call TRBD2 is taken from the table without a DNA check. TRBV21-1 is labeled a pseudogene. CDR3 size: 17 residues.

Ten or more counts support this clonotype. Here the CDR3 DNA reads TGTGCCAGCAGCTCGGGCGTTGGAAACACCATATATTTT. Encoded protein: CASSSGVGNTIYF. V and J are TRBV5-6 and TRBJ1-3; D remains ambiguous. Germline V CDR1 and CDR2: SGHDT, YYEEEE. The CDR3 sequence is 13 residues long. Trimming removed 3 bases at V and 3 bases at J, with 7 bases between.